The 13 T cell receptor beta chains below come from one sample, sequenced in a study of T cell repertoires in cytomegalovirus infection. TCRdb fed the reads into MiXCR, producing one record per CDR3 protein. The sample lists about 320,000 distinct CDR3 sequences; around 9.5% were seen once. Specimen: PBMCs. These receptors all come from a human donor in good health (CMV status not recorded). Some clones in this sample may be carry-over from other donors' samples.

This clonotype was seen only a few times. This chain connects TRBV28 to TRBJ1-6; the match to TRBD1 covers 9 bases. CDR1 and CDR2 (germline): MDHEN, SYDVKM. Losses at the gene ends were 6 bases for V and 5 bases for J; bases not matched to a gene: 5. This CDR3 region has 15 residues. The CDR3 spells CASSSGTGHNSPLHF. CDR3 DNA sequence: TGTGCCAGCAGCTCCGGGACAGGGCATAATTCACCCCTCCACTTT. Based on the CDR3 plus reference TRBV28 and TRBJ1-6, the full variable domain is DVKVTQSSRYLVKRTGEKVFLECVQDMDHENMFWYRQDPGLGLRLIYFSYDVKMKEKGDIPEGYSVSREKKERFSLILESASTNQTSMYLCASSSGTGHNSPLHFGNGTRLTVT.

This clonotype was seen repeatedly, ten times or more. The V gene is TRBV28, the J gene TRBJ1-5; TRBD1 is a possible D gene (5 bases). The germline V gene has CDR1 MDHEN and CDR2 SYDVKM. The V end was cut by 3 bases, the J end by 4 bases, with 13 bases between. This CDR3 comprises 15 residues. CDR3 in amino acids: CASSFGGTGNQPQHF. The CDR3 DNA sequence: TGTGCCAGCAGTTTTGGGGGGACCGGTAATCAGCCCCAGCATTTT. The full variable domain, with the rest looked up from reference TRBV28 and TRBJ1-5, is DVKVTQSSRYLVKRTGEKVFLECVQDMDHENMFWYRQDPGLGLRLIYFSYDVKMKEKGDIPEGYSVSREKKERFSLILESASTNQTSMYLCASSFGGTGNQPQHFGDGTRLSIL.

This clonotype was picked up many times. This chain connects TRBV19 to TRBJ2-3; D may match TRBD1 or TRBD2 (6 bases each). Germline CDR1 reads LNHDA; CDR2 reads SQIVND (reference sequence). Deletions cut 8 bases from V and 1 base from J, with 16 bases between. The CDR3 is 15 residues long. The CDR3 nucleotides are TGTGCCAGTTCCCCCATGGAGGGGGGCACAGATACGCAGTATTTT. Amino acid sequence: CASSPMEGGTDTQYF.

This clonotype was counted many times. The chain is built from TRBV20-1 and TRBJ2-3, with 8 bases lining up with TRBD2. There are 15 residues in the CDR3. Germline CDR1 DFQATT, CDR2 SNEGSKA (reference sequence). The V segment lost 4 bases and the J segment 3 bases; nucleotides outside the gene matches: 9. The CDR3 loop is CSAIAAGERTDTQYF. The CDR3 DNA sequence: TGCAGTGCTATAGCAGCGGGAGAGAGGACAGATACGCAGTATTTT.

This clonotype has ten or more counts. The V gene is TRBV7-2, the J gene TRBJ2-6; TRBD1 matches 9 bases. This CDR3 contains 19 residues. Trimming cost V 5 bases and J 0 bases; bases outside gene matches: 11. Germline CDR1 reads SGHTA; CDR2 reads FQGNSA. In nucleotides, the CDR3 is TGTGCCAGCAGCCCTCACCGGGGACAGGGCTTCTCTGGGGCCAACGTCCTGACTTTC. Translated, it gives CASSPHRGQGFSGANVLTF.

The rearrangement uses TRBV5-1 and TRBJ1-5, with D tentatively TRBD1 (5 bases). Trimming removed 6 bases from V and 7 bases from J, with 20 bases in between. CDR1 is SGHRS, CDR2 YFSETQ, per germline. This CDR3 is 15 amino acids long. In DNA form, the CDR3 reads TGCGCCAGCAAAGAATATCCAGAGGGACCACAGCCCCAGCATTTT. Protein sequence: CASKEYPEGPQPQHF.

This clonotype was observed many times. V usage is TRBV7-2 and J usage is TRBJ1-5; D might be TRBD1 (6 bases). V gave up 8 bases and J gave up 2 bases, with 10 bases separating them. In germline, CDR1 is SGHTA, CDR2 FQGNSA. The CDR3 has 13 residues. CDR3 amino acids: CASAEGGNQPQHF. CDR3 coding DNA: TGTGCCAGCGCTGAGGGGGGCAATCAGCCCCAGCATTTT.

This clonotype has at least ten counts. The CDR3 sequence: CASSSRQGTYEQYF. Written as DNA, the CDR3 is TGTGCCAGCAGCTCTCGACAGGGGACCTACGAGCAGTACTTC. The rearrangement joins TRBV7-2 to TRBJ2-7; 8 bases map to TRBD1. Germline CDR1 reads SGHTA; CDR2 reads FQGNSA. There are 14 residues in the CDR3. V gave up 4 bases and J gave up 2 bases; unmatched junction bases: 4.

To note about this clonotype: A read error is possible here, since a much larger clone lies one base away. V and J are TRBV25-1 and TRBJ1-1; D gene ambiguous. This CDR3 is built from 11 residues. The germline V gene has CDR1 MGHDK and CDR2 SYGVNS. Trimming cost V 7 bases and J 0 bases, with 3 bases left between them. CDR3 region: CASTMNTEAFF. CDR3 nucleotides: TGTGCCAGCACCATGAACACTGAAGCTTTCTTT.

In its sample, this clonotype was seen a few times. The junction differs from germline at one of its ends, possibly a read error. The chain couples TRBV28 to TRBJ1-6; D is possibly TRBD1 (6 bases). CDR1 and CDR2 from the germline V gene are MDHEN and SYDVKM. This CDR3 has 14 amino acids. The CDR3 sequence: CASTLQGRDSPLHF. The CDR3 nucleotides read TGTGCCAGCACTTTACAGGGAAGGGATTCACCCCTCCACTTT.

This clonotype has a handful of counts. The chain is built from TRBV11-2 and TRBJ2-1; D call uncertain. In germline, CDR1 is SGHAT, CDR2 FQNNGV. V lost 3 bases and J lost 8, with 8 bases in between. The CDR3 has 12 residues. The DNA for the CDR3 is TGTGCCAGCAGCTTTAGTGGGGATGAGCAGTTCTTC. Translated, it gives CASSFSGDEQFF. The full variable domain, rest sourced from reference TRBV11-2 and TRBJ2-1, is EAGVAQSPRYKIIEKRQSVAFWCNPISGHATLYWYQQILGQGPKLLIQFQNNGVVDDSQLPKDRFSAERLKGVDSTLKIQPAKLEDSAVYLCASSFSGDEQFFGPGTRLTVL.

This clonotype was found a few times. V gene TRBV11-2 combines with J gene TRBJ2-3, with unresolved D. The CDR3 totals 15 residues. Trimming stripped 1 base from V and 2 bases from J, with 10 bases between. Germline CDR1 and CDR2: SGHAT and FQNNGV. The chain's CDR3 is CASSLADESTDTQYF. The CDR3 DNA follows: TGTGCCAGCAGCTTAGCTGATGAATCCACAGATACGCAGTATTTT.

The chain is built from TRBV24-1 and TRBJ2-1; 11 nucleotides match TRBD2. Germline V gene sequence: CDR1 KGHDR, CDR2 SFDVKD. V trimming: 1 base; J trimming: 10 bases; junction bases outside the gene matches: 2. The CDR3 is 14 amino acids. CDR3 region: CATSDFRLAGEQFF. CDR3 DNA: TGTGCCACCAGTGATTTCCGACTAGCGGGAGAGCAGTTCTTC.